This TCR beta chain was profiled in a study of OX40 agonist ivuxolimab in advanced cancers. Study-level points and caveats: By week 6 at 0.1 to 3.0 mg/kg, blood CD4+ and CD8+ T cells had expanded clonally.

Generated by immunoSEQ multiplex PCR, the TCRdb table keeps only in-frame clones and is missing some. The sample has 35,000 to 55,000 clones; just under 95% are singletons. This CDR3 spans 16 amino acids. After removal of 4 bases from V and 0 bases from J, the junction contained 7 bases not matched to a gene. The germline CDR1 and CDR2 sequences are SEHNR and FQNEAQ (reference sequence). Notes on this clone: The antigen remains undetermined.

The TCR originated in an adult with an advanced solid tumor such as melanoma, head and neck, liver or kidney cancer. Sequencing used CD4+ or CD8+ T cells sorted from blood, obtained in a trial of the OX40 agonist ivuxolimab. V and J are TRBV7-9 and TRBJ2-3; TRBD2 aligns across 7 bases. For the CDR3, the DNA is TGTGCCAGCAGCTCGCCGGGTAGCGGGAGCACAGATACGCAGTATTTT. This translates into CASSSPGSGSTDTQYF.